The clone carrying this T cell receptor beta chain showed up just a few times. This record comes from a study of T-cell reconstitution after alpha-beta-depleted transplantation in children. There are 17 residues in the CDR3. The ends lost 2 bases at V and 7 bases at J; junction bases unmatched: 10. Germline CDR1 is MNHEY and CDR2 is SVGAGI. Unique molecular identifiers featured in how the TCRbeta library was prepared. MiXCR, run by TCRdb on the PCR reads, gives a single entry per CDR3 protein. The sample gives some 300,000 distinct CDR3 sequences, approximately 10% of which show up once; more than 2% is in the top ten.

Sequenced material: PBMCs from the stem cell graft donor, taken from the stem cell graft. The J gene is TRBJ2-1, the V gene TRBV6-5; TRBD2 aligns across 11 bases. This TCR was sampled from a human donor who donated a stem cell graft to a child with acute lymphoblastic leukemia. This CDR3 is CASSYPMIAGGRNEQFF. In nucleotides, the CDR3 is TGTGCCAGCAGTTACCCGATGATAGCGGGAGGGAGGAATGAGCAGTTCTTC.